This T cell receptor beta chain stems from a study of blood T cell repertoires in COVID-19. V gave up 3 bases and J gave up 5 bases, with 13 bases separating them. From germline, CDR1 is GTSNPN and CDR2 SVGIG (reference sequence). This CDR3 has 14 residues. Produced via immunoSEQ multiplex PCR; TCRdb's table is partial and in-frame only. In the table there are roughly 330,000 clones, 70% to 90% of which are singletons. This clonotype was sampled from a woman in her thirties who had recovered from COVID-19. The chain joins TRBV30 to TRBJ1-4, with no clear D. The sequenced sample consisted of PBMCs or T cells enriched from blood (not recorded which). The CDR3 DNA is TGTGCCTGGAGGGGAACGGGAGGGAATGAAAAACTGTTTTTT. Translation gives CAWRGTGGNEKLFF.